This T cell receptor (beta chain) was identified during a study of technical replicates of blood from a few donors. With 3 bases clipped from V and 7 bases from J, the junction kept 12 bases outside the gene matches. Germline CDR1 reads SGHNT; CDR2 reads YYREEE (reference sequence). The length of the CDR3 is 15 residues. Sequenced by immunoSEQ multiplex PCR; TCRdb stores in-frame clones only, minus some. The sample consists of 60,000 or so clones, around nine tenths of them appearing once. The receptor's source is a human donor in good health. Some clones in this sample may be carry-over from other donors' samples. Sequenced material: PBMCs. V is TRBV5-4 and J is TRBJ2-5; 7 nucleotides line up with TRBD1. CDR3 residues: CASSSSTGTRRTQYF. In nucleotides, the CDR3 is TGTGCCAGCAGCTCTTCGACAGGGACAAGAAGGACCCAGTACTTC.